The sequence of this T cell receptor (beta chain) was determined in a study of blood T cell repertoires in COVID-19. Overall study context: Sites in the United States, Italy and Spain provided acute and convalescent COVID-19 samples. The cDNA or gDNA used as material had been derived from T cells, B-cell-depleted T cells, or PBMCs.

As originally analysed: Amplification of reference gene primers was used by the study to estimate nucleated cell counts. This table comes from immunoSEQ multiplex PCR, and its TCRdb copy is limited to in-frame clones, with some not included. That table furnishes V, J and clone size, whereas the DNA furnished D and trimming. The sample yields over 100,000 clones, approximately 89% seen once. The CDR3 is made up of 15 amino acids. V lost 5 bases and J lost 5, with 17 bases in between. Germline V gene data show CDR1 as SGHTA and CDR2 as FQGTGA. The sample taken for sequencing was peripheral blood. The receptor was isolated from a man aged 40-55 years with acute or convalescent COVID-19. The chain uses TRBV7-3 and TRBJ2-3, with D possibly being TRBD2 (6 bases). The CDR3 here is CASSVGGTRRDTQYF. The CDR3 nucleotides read TGTGCCAGCAGCGTAGGAGGGACCCGCAGAGATACGCAGTATTTT.